This T cell receptor beta chain was captured in a study of T-cell reconstitution after alpha-beta-depleted transplantation in children. This sample's TCRbeta library carried unique molecular identifier barcodes. MiXCR, applied by TCRdb to the PCR reads, yields one record per CDR3 protein. This sample has some 220,000 distinct CDR3 sequences; approximately 11% occur once, and the top ten carry 28%. General study findings and limits: At one year after transplant, newly produced T cells mostly accounted for T-cell counts and diversity. Reports say that about two months after transplant, the alpha-beta T cells came out of several hundred graft clones that had expanded. From surviving recipient T cells and thymic progenitors came the high day-60 TCRbeta diversity observed in some patients.

There are many counts of this clonotype. Antigen unknown. CDR1 is SGHRS and CDR2 is YFSETQ in the germline V gene. This CDR3 has 15 residues. V was cut by 0 bases and J by 14 bases, with 20 bases left in between. The specimen comprised PBMCs, sampled before TCRalphabeta/CD19-depleted stem cell transplant. This rearrangement joins TRBV5-1 to TRBJ1-4; D remains unclear. The TCR comes from a child younger than two with acute myeloid leukemia, due to receive a stem cell transplant. CDR3 sequence reads: CASSLDEIAEKRLFF. The CDR3 DNA follows: TGCGCCAGCAGCTTGGATGAGATCGCGGAGAAAAGGCTGTTTTTT.